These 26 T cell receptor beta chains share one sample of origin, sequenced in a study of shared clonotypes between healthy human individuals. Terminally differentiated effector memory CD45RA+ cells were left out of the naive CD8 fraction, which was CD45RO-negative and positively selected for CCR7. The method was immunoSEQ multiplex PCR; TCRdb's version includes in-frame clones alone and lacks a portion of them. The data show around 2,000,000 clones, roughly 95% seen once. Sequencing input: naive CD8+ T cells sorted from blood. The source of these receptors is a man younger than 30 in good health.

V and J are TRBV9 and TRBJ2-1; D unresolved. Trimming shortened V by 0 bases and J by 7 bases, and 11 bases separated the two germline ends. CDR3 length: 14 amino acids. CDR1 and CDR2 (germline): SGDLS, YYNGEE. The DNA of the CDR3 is TGTGCCAGCAGCGTAGACCCCATTGTGAATGAGCAGTTCTTC. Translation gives CASSVDPIVNEQFF.

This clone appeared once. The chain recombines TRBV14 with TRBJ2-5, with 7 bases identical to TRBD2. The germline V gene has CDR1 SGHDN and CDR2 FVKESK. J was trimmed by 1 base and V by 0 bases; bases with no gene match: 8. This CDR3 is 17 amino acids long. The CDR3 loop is CASSQELLTSFQETQYF. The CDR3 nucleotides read TGTGCCAGCAGCCAAGAACTGTTGACTAGCTTCCAAGAGACCCAGTACTTC.

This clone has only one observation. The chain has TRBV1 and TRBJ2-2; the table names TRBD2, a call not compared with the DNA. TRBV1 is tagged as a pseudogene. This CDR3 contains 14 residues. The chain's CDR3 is CTAPPAGGDGELFF. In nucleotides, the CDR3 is TGCACCGCACCCCCAGCGGGAGGTGACGGGGAGCTGTTTTTT.

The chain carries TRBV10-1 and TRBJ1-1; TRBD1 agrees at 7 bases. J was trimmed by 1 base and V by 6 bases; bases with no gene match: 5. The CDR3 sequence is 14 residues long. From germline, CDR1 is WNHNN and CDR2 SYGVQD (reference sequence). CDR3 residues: CASRAGGPNTEAFF. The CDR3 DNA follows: TGCGCCAGCAGGGCAGGGGGTCCGAACACTGAAGCTTTCTTT.

CDR3 sequence reads: CASSPGTGGADTQYF. CDR3 in DNA: TGTGCCAGCAGCCCTGGGACAGGGGGCGCAGATACGCAGTATTTT. V usage is TRBV7-9 and J usage is TRBJ2-3; 12 nucleotides match TRBD1. Germline-derived CDR1 and CDR2 are SEHNR and FQNEAQ (reference sequence). V was clipped by 5 bases and J by 4 bases; unmatched bases: 4. The CDR3 is 15 amino acids.

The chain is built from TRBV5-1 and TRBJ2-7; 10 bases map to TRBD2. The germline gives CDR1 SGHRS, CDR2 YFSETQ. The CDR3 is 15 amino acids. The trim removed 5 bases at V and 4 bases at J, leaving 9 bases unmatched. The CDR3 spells CASRPGLAATYEQYF. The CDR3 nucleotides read TGCGCCAGCAGACCAGGACTAGCGGCAACTTACGAGCAGTACTTC.

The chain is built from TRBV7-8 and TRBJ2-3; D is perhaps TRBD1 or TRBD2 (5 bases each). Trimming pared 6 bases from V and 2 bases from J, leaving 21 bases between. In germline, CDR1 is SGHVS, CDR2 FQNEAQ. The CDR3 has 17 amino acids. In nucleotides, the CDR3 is TGTGCCAGCAGTTTCATCGGGGCGTTTAAGGACACAGATACGCAGTATTTT. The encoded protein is CASSFIGAFKDTDTQYF.

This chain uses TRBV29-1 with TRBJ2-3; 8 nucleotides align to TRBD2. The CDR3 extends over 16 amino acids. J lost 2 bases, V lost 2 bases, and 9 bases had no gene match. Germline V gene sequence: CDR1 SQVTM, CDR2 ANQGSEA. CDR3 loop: CSVETGAGAYTDTQYF. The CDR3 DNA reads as TGCAGCGTTGAAACCGGAGCGGGAGCGTACACAGATACGCAGTATTTT.

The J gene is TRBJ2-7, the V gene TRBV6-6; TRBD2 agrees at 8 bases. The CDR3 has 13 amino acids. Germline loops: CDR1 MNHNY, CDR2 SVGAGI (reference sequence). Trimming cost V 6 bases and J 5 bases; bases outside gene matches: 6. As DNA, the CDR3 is TGTGCCAGCAGCGGACTAGCAATCGACGAGCAGTACTTC. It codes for CASSGLAIDEQYF.

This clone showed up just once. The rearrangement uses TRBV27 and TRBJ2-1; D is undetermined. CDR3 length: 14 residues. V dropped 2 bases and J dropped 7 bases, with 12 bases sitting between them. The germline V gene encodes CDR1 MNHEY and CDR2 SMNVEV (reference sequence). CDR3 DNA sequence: TGTGCCAGCAGTTTAATCGGCAGCCTTAATGAGCAGTTCTTC. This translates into CASSLIGSLNEQFF.

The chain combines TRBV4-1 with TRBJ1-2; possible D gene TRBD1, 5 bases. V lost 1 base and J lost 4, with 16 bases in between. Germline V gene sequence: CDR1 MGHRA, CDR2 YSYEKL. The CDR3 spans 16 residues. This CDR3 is CASSQALGATVYGYTF. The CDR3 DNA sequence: TGCGCCAGCAGCCAAGCCCTCGGGGCGACAGTCTATGGCTACACCTTC.

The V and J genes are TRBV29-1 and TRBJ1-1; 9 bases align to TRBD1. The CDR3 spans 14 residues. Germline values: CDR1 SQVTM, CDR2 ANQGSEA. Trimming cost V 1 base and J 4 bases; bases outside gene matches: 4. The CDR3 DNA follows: TGCAGCGTTGAAGCTGGGACAGGGACCACTGAAGCTTTCTTT. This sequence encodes CSVEAGTGTTEAFF.

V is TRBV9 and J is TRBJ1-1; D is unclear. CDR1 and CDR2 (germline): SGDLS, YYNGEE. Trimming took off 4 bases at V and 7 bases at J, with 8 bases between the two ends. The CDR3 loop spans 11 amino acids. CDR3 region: CASSPSREAFF. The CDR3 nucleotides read TGTGCCAGCAGCCCTTCACGTGAAGCTTTCTTT.

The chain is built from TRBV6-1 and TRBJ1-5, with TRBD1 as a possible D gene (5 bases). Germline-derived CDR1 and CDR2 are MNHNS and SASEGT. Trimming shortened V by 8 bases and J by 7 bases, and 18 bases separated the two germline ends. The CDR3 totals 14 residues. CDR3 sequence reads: CASQGLPLGQPQHF. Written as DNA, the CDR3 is TGTGCCAGCCAGGGCCTACCCCTTGGGCAGCCCCAGCATTTT.

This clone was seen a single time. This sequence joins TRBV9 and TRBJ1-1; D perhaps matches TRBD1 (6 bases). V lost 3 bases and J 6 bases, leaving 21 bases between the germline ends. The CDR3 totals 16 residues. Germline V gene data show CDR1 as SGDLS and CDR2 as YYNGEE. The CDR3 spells CASSENRDTAGAEAFF. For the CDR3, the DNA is TGTGCCAGCAGCGAAAACAGGGACACGGCTGGCGCTGAAGCTTTCTTT.

The chain's CDR3 is CASSSLGGGQYF. CDR3 bases: TGTGCCAGCAGCTCCCTTGGCGGGGGCCAGTACTTC. The J gene is TRBJ2-5, the V gene TRBV5-6, with 7 bases matching TRBD2. Germline loops: CDR1 SGHDT, CDR2 YYEEEE. The CDR3 covers 12 residues. J was trimmed by 10 bases and V by 3 bases; bases with no gene match: 6.

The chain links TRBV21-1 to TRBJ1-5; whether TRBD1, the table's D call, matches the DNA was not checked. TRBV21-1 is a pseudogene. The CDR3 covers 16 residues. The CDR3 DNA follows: TGTGCCAGGTCGGACAGGGAGATTATTTTGAATCAGCCCCAGCATTTT. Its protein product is CARSDREIILNQPQHF.

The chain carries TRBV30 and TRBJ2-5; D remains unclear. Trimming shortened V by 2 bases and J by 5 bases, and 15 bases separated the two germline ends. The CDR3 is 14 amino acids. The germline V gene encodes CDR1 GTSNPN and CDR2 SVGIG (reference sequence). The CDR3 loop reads CAWSTDSGAETQYF. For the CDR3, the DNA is TGTGCCTGGAGTACAGACTCCGGAGCGGAGACCCAGTACTTC.

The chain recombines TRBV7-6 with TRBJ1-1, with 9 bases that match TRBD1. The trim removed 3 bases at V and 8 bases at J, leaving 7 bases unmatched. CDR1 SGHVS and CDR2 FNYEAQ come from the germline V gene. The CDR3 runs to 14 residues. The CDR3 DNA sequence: TGTGCCAGCAGCTTGGGACAGGGTCGTCAAGAAGCTTTCTTT. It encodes CASSLGQGRQEAFF.

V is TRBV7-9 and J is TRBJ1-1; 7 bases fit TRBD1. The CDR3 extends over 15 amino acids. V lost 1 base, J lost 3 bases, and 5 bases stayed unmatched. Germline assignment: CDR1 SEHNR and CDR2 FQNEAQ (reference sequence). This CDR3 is CASSLGQGEDTEAFF. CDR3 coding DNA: TGTGCCAGCAGCTTAGGCCAGGGGGAGGACACTGAAGCTTTCTTT. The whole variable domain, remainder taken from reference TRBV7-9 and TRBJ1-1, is DTGVSQNPRHKITKRGQNVTFRCDPISEHNRLYWYRQTLGQGPEFLTYFQNEAQLEKSRLLSDRFSAERPKGSFSTLEIQRTEQGDSAMYLCASSLGQGEDTEAFFGQGTRLTVV.

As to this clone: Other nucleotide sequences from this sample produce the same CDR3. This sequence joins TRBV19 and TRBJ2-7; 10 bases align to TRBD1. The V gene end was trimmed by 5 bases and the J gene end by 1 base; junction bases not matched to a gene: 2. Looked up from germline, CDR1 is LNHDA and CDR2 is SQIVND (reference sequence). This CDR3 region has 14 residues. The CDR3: CASSLGQGSYEQYF. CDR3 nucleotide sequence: TGTGCCAGTAGTTTGGGACAGGGGTCCTACGAGCAGTACTTC.

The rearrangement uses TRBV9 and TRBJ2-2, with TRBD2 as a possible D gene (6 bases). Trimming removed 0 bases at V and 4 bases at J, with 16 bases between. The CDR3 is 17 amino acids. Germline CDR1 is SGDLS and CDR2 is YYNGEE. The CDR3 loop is CASSVEVPLAGTGELFF. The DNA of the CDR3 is TGTGCCAGCAGCGTAGAGGTCCCACTAGCCGGCACCGGGGAGCTGTTTTTT.

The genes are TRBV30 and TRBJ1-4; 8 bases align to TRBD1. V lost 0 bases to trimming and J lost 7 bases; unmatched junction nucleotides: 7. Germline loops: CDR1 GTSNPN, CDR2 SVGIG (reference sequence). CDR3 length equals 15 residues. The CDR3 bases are TGTGCCTGGAGTGTGCCGGGACAGGTAGCTGAAAAACTGTTTTTT. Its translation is CAWSVPGQVAEKLFF.

DNA of the CDR3: TGTGCCAGCAGTCCCTGGGGCACCTCCTACGAGCAGTACTTC. Translation gives CASSPWGTSYEQYF. The rearrangement uses TRBV11-2 and TRBJ2-7, with a tentative D call TRBD1 (5 bases). The CDR3 extends over 14 amino acids. Trimming left V 6 bases short and J 0 bases short, with 12 bases between. The V gene's germline CDR1 is SGHAT and CDR2 FQNNGV.

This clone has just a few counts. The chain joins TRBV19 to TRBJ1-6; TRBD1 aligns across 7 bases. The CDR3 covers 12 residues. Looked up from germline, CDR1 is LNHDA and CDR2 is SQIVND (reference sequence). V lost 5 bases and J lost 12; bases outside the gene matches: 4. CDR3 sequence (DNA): TGTGCCAGTAGTTTCCACAGGGGACCCCTCCACTTT. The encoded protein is CASSFHRGPLHF.

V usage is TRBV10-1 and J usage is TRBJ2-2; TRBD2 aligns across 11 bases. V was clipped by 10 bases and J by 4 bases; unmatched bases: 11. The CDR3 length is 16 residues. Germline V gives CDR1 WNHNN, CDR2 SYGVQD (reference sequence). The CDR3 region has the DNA TGCGCCAACCCTAGCGGGGGGCCAGTATTCACCGGGGAGCTGTTTTTT. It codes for CANPSGGPVFTGELFF.